Shown below are 26 T cell receptor beta chains from a single sample sequenced in a study of T cells in Graves' hyperthyroidism and ophthalmopathy. Template material for amplifying TCR beta CDR3 regions consisted of RNA transcripts. A first-round RT-PCR of the TCR CDR3 used the HTBI primer set. MiXCR, run by TCRdb on the multiplex PCR reads, gives a single entry per CDR3 protein. The data contain fewer than 550,000 distinct CDR3 sequences, 15% to 18% of them singletons. Sequences were obtained from blood. Receptor source: a woman under 30 with Graves' hyperthyroidism.

There are many counts of this clonotype. This chain connects TRBV12-3 or TRBV12-4 to TRBJ1-5; the D is unclear. This CDR3 region has 15 residues. Trimming took off 5 bases at V and 0 bases at J, with 11 bases between the two ends. This CDR3 reads CASSHTSHSNQPQHF. The CDR3 DNA sequence: TGTGCCAGCAGTCACACCAGCCATAGCAATCAGCCCCAGCATTTT.

This clonotype was observed many times. CDR3 in DNA: TGTGCCAGCAGTTACCCCGGGACAGTCAACTATGGCTACACCTTC. Translation: CASSYPGTVNYGYTF. The chain links TRBV6-2 or TRBV6-3 to TRBJ1-2; 7 bases agree with TRBD1. Germline assignment: CDR1 MNHEY and CDR2 SVGEGT. The CDR3 is 15 residues long. Trimming removed 2 bases from V and 2 bases from J; junction bases left unmatched: 5.

The rearrangement links TRBV6-1 to TRBJ1-1; D gene unclear. This CDR3 contains 14 residues. V gave up 6 bases and J gave up 7 bases, with 18 bases separating them. The V gene's germline CDR1 is MNHNS and CDR2 SASEGT. The CDR3 DNA reads as TGTGCCAGCAGCCCCGTCTCAGGCGGCAGTGAAGCTTTCTTT. Protein sequence: CASSPVSGGSEAFF.

This clonotype was seen ten or more times. The V call is TRBV11-2, the J call TRBJ2-7, with D possibly matching TRBD1 (6 bases). The CDR3 spans 17 residues. CDR1 and CDR2 (germline): SGHAT, FQNNGV. V lost 4 bases and J 3 bases, leaving 22 bases between the germline ends. CDR3 loop: CASSSRRRGTLYYEQYF. The CDR3 bases are TGTGCCAGCAGCTCACGCCGAAGAGGGACATTATACTACGAGCAGTACTTC.

This clonotype appeared many times. The chain uses TRBV6-1 and TRBJ1-2; 8 bases fit TRBD1. Losses at the gene ends were 7 bases for V and 8 bases for J; bases not matched to a gene: 12. The CDR3 consists of 14 residues. Germline-derived CDR1 and CDR2 are MNHNS and SASEGT. The CDR3 nucleotides read TGTGCCAGCATCGAGCGACAGGGGCTCCGCGGCTACACCTTC. The encoded protein is CASIERQGLRGYTF.

This clonotype was seen a few times. This chain joins TRBV28 and TRBJ1-2; D ambiguous. Trimming took off 2 bases at V and 4 bases at J, with 11 bases between the two ends. There are 14 residues in the CDR3. Germline V gene sequence: CDR1 MDHEN, CDR2 SYDVKM. The CDR3 is CASSLVRTLYGYTF. Written as DNA, the CDR3 is TGTGCCAGCAGTTTAGTCCGGACCCTCTATGGCTACACCTTC.

In DNA form, the CDR3 reads TGTGCCAGCAGTCAAATGGGGACTCGAGGCGGCGCAGATACGCAGTATTTT. It translates to CASSQMGTRGGADTQYF. The chain combines TRBV11-2 with TRBJ2-3, with D possibly TRBD2 on 6 matching bases. CDR1 and CDR2 (germline): SGHAT, FQNNGV. The CDR3 length is 17 residues. The ends were cut back, 6 bases at V and 4 bases at J, with 23 bases in the middle.

This clonotype was counted ten times or more. The chain recombines TRBV7-9 with TRBJ2-1, with D unclear. Germline lookup yields CDR1 SEHNR and CDR2 FQNEAQ (reference sequence). V dropped 5 bases and J dropped 5 bases, with 19 bases sitting between them. The CDR3 has 16 amino acids. CDR3 loop: CASSRTPSGRHNEQFF. For the CDR3, the DNA is TGTGCCAGCAGCCGAACCCCTTCCGGACGGCACAATGAGCAGTTCTTC.

CDR3 bases: TGTGCCAGCTCACCGGACGATCAGCCCCAGCATTTT. Protein product: CASSPDDQPQHF. This sequence joins TRBV18 and TRBJ1-5; no definite D call. CDR1 is KGHSH and CDR2 is LQKENI in the germline V gene. V lost 3 bases to trimming and J lost 5 bases, with 5 bases between them. CDR3 length equals 12 residues. The whole variable domain, remainder taken from reference TRBV18 and TRBJ1-5, is NAGVMQNPRHLVRRRGQEARLRCSPMKGHSHVYWYRQLPEEGLKFMVYLQKENIIDESGMPKERFSAEFPKEGPSILRIQQVVRGDSAAYFCASSPDDQPQHFGDGTRLSIL.

This clonotype was observed many times. This chain uses TRBV3-1 with TRBJ2-1; 14 bases are shared with TRBD2. The CDR3 is made up of 17 amino acids. In germline, CDR1 is LGHDT, CDR2 YNNKEL (reference sequence). The J segment lost 5 bases and the V segment lost 0 bases, leaving 3 bases of the junction unmatched. The CDR3 nucleotides are TGTGCCAGCAGCCAAGACCAGACTAGCGGGAGGGACAATGAGCAGTTCTTC. It specifies CASSQDQTSGRDNEQFF.

This clonotype was seen more than once but under ten times. The CDR3 protein is CAISDRGTDTQYF. The CDR3 nucleotides read TGTGCCATCAGTGATAGGGGCACAGATACGCAGTATTTT. The genes are TRBV10-3 and TRBJ2-3; D uncertain. The V end lost 3 bases, the J end lost 1 base, and 5 bases lay between the germline ends. Per the germline V gene, CDR1 is ENHRY and CDR2 is SYGVKD. The CDR3 consists of 13 residues.

This clonotype appeared a single time. A much larger clone differs by one base, so this may be a read error. V usage is TRBV11-2 and J usage is TRBJ2-2, with 8 nucleotides matching TRBD1. Germline V gene lookup returns CDR1 SGHAT and CDR2 FQNNGV. This CDR3 has 15 residues. CDR3 sequence (DNA): TGTGCCAGCAGTTCCGGGACAGGAATCACCGGGGAGCCGTTTTTT. Translation: CASSSGTGITGEPFF.

Ten or more counts support this clonotype. The chain has TRBV7-9 and TRBJ1-4; 7 positions agree with TRBD1. The J segment lost 4 bases and the V segment lost 4 bases, leaving 6 bases of the junction unmatched. The CDR3 runs 15 residues. Germline CDR1 reads SEHNR; CDR2 reads FQNEAQ (reference sequence). CDR3 loop: CASSSRRDSNEKLFF. The CDR3, as DNA: TGTGCCAGCAGCTCCAGGCGGGACAGTAATGAAAAACTGTTTTTT.

This clonotype was observed a handful of times. Being one base from a much bigger clone, this may be a read error. The rearrangement links TRBV20-1 to TRBJ2-1; 8 nucleotides match TRBD1. The CDR3 runs 16 residues. Per the germline V gene, CDR1 is DFQATT and CDR2 is SNEGSKA (reference sequence). The CDR3 sequence is CSARDPDREVYNGQFF. Written as DNA, the CDR3 is TGCAGTGCTAGAGATCCGGACAGGGAAGTCTACAATGGGCAGTTCTTC.

At least ten counts were recorded for this clonotype. V usage is TRBV29-1 and J usage is TRBJ1-5; D is ambiguous. Between the trimmed V and J ends, which lost 4 bases and 0 bases, there was a span of 4 bases. Germline V gives CDR1 SQVTM, CDR2 ANQGSEA. The CDR3 is made up of 12 amino acids. The CDR3 loop is CSVGDSNQPQHF. The CDR3 region has the DNA TGCAGCGTTGGAGATAGCAATCAGCCCCAGCATTTT.

Many counts were recorded for this clonotype. This chain uses TRBV28 with TRBJ2-1; 9 bases agree with TRBD2. CDR1 MDHEN and CDR2 SYDVKM come from the germline V gene. J was trimmed by 2 bases and V by 6 bases; bases with no gene match: 8. This CDR3 comprises 16 residues. This chain's CDR3 is CASRVAGAVPYNEQFF. DNA of the CDR3: TGTGCCAGCAGAGTAGCGGGAGCGGTCCCCTACAATGAGCAGTTCTTC. The complete variable domain, with remaining parts taken from reference TRBV28 and TRBJ2-1, reads DVKVTQSSRYLVKRTGEKVFLECVQDMDHENMFWYRQDPGLGLRLIYFSYDVKMKEKGDIPEGYSVSREKKERFSLILESASTNQTSMYLCASRVAGAVPYNEQFFGPGTRLTVL.

A few counts support this clonotype. The chain uses TRBV5-5 and TRBJ2-2; 9 nucleotides match TRBD1. CDR1 and CDR2 (germline): SGHKS, YYEKEE (reference sequence). The CDR3 totals 20 residues. V gave up 1 base and J gave up 2 bases; unmatched junction bases: 15. The CDR3 DNA is TGTGCCAGCAGCTTGAGGATTGTGGGACAGGGAATCTTCAACACCGGGGAGCTGTTTTTT. It translates to CASSLRIVGQGIFNTGELFF.

This clonotype was seen ten or more times. V is TRBV2 and J is TRBJ2-1; TRBD2 matches 8 bases. The CDR3 loop spans 15 amino acids. Germline CDR1 is SNHLY and CDR2 is FYNNEI. Unmatched junction bases numbered 15, after V lost 5 bases and J lost 12 bases. CDR3: CASSRDRGGQWVQFF. The DNA for the CDR3 is TGTGCCAGCAGTAGGGACCGGGGGGGTCAATGGGTGCAGTTCTTC.

Ten or more counts support this clonotype. The rearrangement links TRBV20-1 to TRBJ2-7, with D maybe TRBD2 (6 bases). CDR3 length: 14 residues. Germline CDR1 is DFQATT and CDR2 is SNEGSKA (reference sequence). Trimming stripped 1 base from V and 2 bases from J, with 12 bases between. The CDR3 region has the DNA TGCAGTGCTAGAGCAAAGACGGGGGCCTACGAGCAGTACTTC. Amino acid sequence: CSARAKTGAYEQYF.

This clonotype has a handful of counts. V and J are TRBV11-2 and TRBJ2-7; 7 nucleotides agree with TRBD1. CDR3 size: 13 residues. V was pared by 5 bases and J by 5 bases, with 6 bases of the junction left unmatched. The germline CDR1 and CDR2 sequences are SGHAT and FQNNGV. The CDR3 bases are TGTGCCAGCAGCCCGGACAGGTCAGACGAGCAGTACTTC. It codes for CASSPDRSDEQYF. The full variable domain, rest sourced from reference TRBV11-2 and TRBJ2-7, is EAGVAQSPRYKIIEKRQSVAFWCNPISGHATLYWYQQILGQGPKLLIQFQNNGVVDDSQLPKDRFSAERLKGVDSTLKIQPAKLEDSAVYLCASSPDRSDEQYFGPGTRLTVT.

This clonotype appeared many times. The chain uses TRBV6-1 and TRBJ1-5; D uncertain. Looked up from germline, CDR1 is MNHNS and CDR2 is SASEGT. CDR3 size: 14 residues. Deletions cut 6 bases from V and 1 base from J, with 10 bases between. In DNA, the CDR3 is TGTGCCAGCAGACATCAACTCAGCAATCAGCCCCAGCATTTT. Its translation is CASRHQLSNQPQHF.

The genes are TRBV4-2 and TRBJ2-1, with D perhaps TRBD2 (6 bases). Between the trimmed V and J ends, which lost 0 bases and 14 bases, there was a span of 20 bases. Per the germline V gene, CDR1 is LGHNA and CDR2 is YNFKEQ. This CDR3 has 15 amino acids. The CDR3 nucleotides read TGTGCCAGCAGCCAAGATAGGTTGGAGACTAGTAGGGAGTTCTTC. This sequence encodes CASSQDRLETSREFF.

This clonotype has a handful of counts. V is TRBV12-3 or TRBV12-4 and J is TRBJ1-1; no reliable D call. The CDR3 has 12 amino acids. The V end was cut by 5 bases, the J end by 5 bases, with 9 bases between. DNA of the CDR3: TGTGCCAGCAGTCTATTCTTGACTGAAGCTTTCTTT. This gives the protein CASSLFLTEAFF.

This clonotype was observed a handful of times. The rearrangement uses TRBV20-1 and TRBJ1-4, with 11 nucleotides matching TRBD1. V was clipped by 2 bases and J by 5 bases; unmatched bases: 4. The CDR3 is made up of 15 amino acids. Germline V gene data show CDR1 as DFQATT and CDR2 as SNEGSKA (reference sequence). CDR3 coding DNA: TGCAGTGCTAGATCGGACAGGGGGCTGAATGAAAAACTGTTTTTT. It yields the protein CSARSDRGLNEKLFF.

This clonotype was detected once. The chain uses TRBV5-1 and TRBJ2-3; 14 bases align to TRBD2. The CDR3 is made up of 15 amino acids. Germline V gene sequence: CDR1 SGHRS, CDR2 YFSETQ. The V and J ends lost 4 bases and 8 bases, in that order; junction bases with no gene match: 6. CDR3 residues: CASSKTSGGAGTQYF. The CDR3 coding sequence is TGCGCCAGCAGCAAGACTAGCGGGGGGGCCGGTACGCAGTATTTT.

This chain uses TRBV18 with TRBJ1-2, with D perhaps TRBD1 (5 bases). Germline CDR1 is KGHSH and CDR2 is LQKENI. The CDR3 runs to 13 residues. Trimming took 0 bases from V and 8 from J, leaving 10 bases between them. CDR3 DNA: TGTGCCAGCTCACCACCCCGGGGCGACGGCTACACCTTC. Its translation is CASSPPRGDGYTF.